One sample yielded the 24 T cell receptor beta chains listed below, sequenced in a study of cytomegalovirus exposure and HLA in healthy donors. PCR involved 60 Vbeta and 13 Jbeta primers. Generated by immunoSEQ multiplex PCR, the TCRdb table keeps only in-frame clones and is missing some. Of 100,000 or so clones in the sample, 65% to 90% were seen once. Sequencing was performed on PBMCs. The source is a man under 40 in good health and CMV-seropositive.

The chain is built from TRBV6-1 and TRBJ1-2; TRBD1 matches at 10 bases. The CDR3 loop spans 15 amino acids. Germline trimming cut 3 bases from V and 8 bases from J; bases unmatched to any gene: 9. Germline assignment: CDR1 MNHNS and CDR2 SASEGT. Here the CDR3 reads CASSERDRGTKGYTF. Written as DNA, the CDR3 is TGTGCCAGCAGTGAGCGGGACAGGGGAACGAAAGGCTACACCTTC.

This chain joins TRBV13 and TRBJ1-2; TRBD1 matches at 11 bases. Trimming took 9 bases from V and 7 from J; bases not matched to a gene: 10. CDR1 and CDR2 from the germline V gene are PRHDT and FYEKMQ (reference sequence). This CDR3 has 14 residues. CDR3 residues: CASSAGQGVGGYTF. The CDR3 nucleotides are TGTGCCAGTAGCGCGGGACAGGGGGTCGGTGGCTACACCTTC.

This rearrangement joins TRBV6-1 to TRBJ1-2; the D is unclear. CDR3 length equals 12 residues. Germline V gene data show CDR1 as MNHNS and CDR2 as SASEGT. Trimming removed 11 bases from V and 0 bases from J, with 10 bases in between. CDR3 residues: CACSGTNYGYTF. The CDR3 coding sequence is TGTGCCTGTTCAGGCACTAACTATGGCTACACCTTC.

This clone has more than one count but fewer than ten. The V call is TRBV4-3, the J call TRBJ1-2; D perhaps matches TRBD1 (5 bases). Germline V gene lookup returns CDR1 LGHNA and CDR2 YSLEER. This CDR3 region has 14 residues. V was shortened by 4 bases and J by 6 bases, with 15 bases between the two germline ends. CDR3 sequence (DNA): TGCGCCAGCAGCCGCCAGTGGGGGGAAAATGGCTACACCTTC. Protein: CASSRQWGENGYTF.

The chain recombines TRBV11-1 with TRBJ2-1; TRBD1 is a possible D gene (6 bases). Trimming removed 0 bases at V and 13 bases at J, with 22 bases between. Looked up from germline, CDR1 is SGHAT and CDR2 is FQDESV (reference sequence). CDR3 size: 16 residues. This CDR3 reads CASSLAQGTTSRAQFF. The CDR3 DNA sequence: TGTGCCAGCAGCTTAGCGCAGGGGACGACTTCTAGAGCACAGTTCTTC.

The rearrangement joins TRBV14 to TRBJ2-5; TRBD2 agrees at 10 bases. This CDR3 comprises 14 residues. Germline CDR1 and CDR2: SGHDN and FVKESK. V lost 1 base to trimming and J lost 5 bases; unmatched junction nucleotides: 1. CDR3 nucleotide sequence: TGTGCCAGCAGCCAAGTGGGACTAGCGGAGACCCAGTACTTC. Protein product: CASSQVGLAETQYF. The variable domain in full, completed from reference TRBV14 and TRBJ2-5, reads EAGVTQFPSHSVIEKGQTVTLRCDPISGHDNLYWYRRVMGKEIKFLLHFVKESKQDESGMPNNRFLAERTGGTYSTLKVQPAELEDSGVYFCASSQVGLAETQYFGPGTRLLVL.

This chain uses TRBV7-9 with TRBJ2-7; 10 nucleotides match TRBD1. Looked up from germline, CDR1 is SEHNR and CDR2 is FQNEAQ (reference sequence). CDR3 length equals 18 residues. V trimming: 2 bases; J trimming: 2 bases; junction bases outside the gene matches: 12. The CDR3 bases are TGTGCCAGCAGCTTACGGTGGGCAGGGACAGGGGATCCCTACGAGCAGTACTTC. This translates into CASSLRWAGTGDPYEQYF.

With respect to this clone: Germline and junction disagree at one end, which may indicate a read error. The sample carries other DNA sequences with the same CDR3. J is TRBJ1-6 and V is TRBV19; D is possibly TRBD1 (6 bases). This CDR3 has 15 residues. CDR1 is LNHDA and CDR2 is SQIVND in the germline V gene (reference sequence). The CDR3 sequence is CASSVLGQSNSPLHF. The CDR3 DNA reads TGTGCCAGTAGTGTGTTAGGACAGAGTAATTCCCCCCTCCACTTT. Together with reference TRBV19 and TRBJ1-6, the CDR3 gives the full variable domain: DGGITQSPKYLFRKEGQNVTLSCEQNLNHDAMYWYRQDPGQGLRLIYYSQIVNDFQKGDIAEGYSVSREKKESFPLTVTSAQKNPTAFYLCASSVLGQSNSPLHFGNGTRLTVT.

V usage is TRBV4-1 and J usage is TRBJ2-7, with 8 bases lining up with TRBD1. Germline CDR1 MGHRA, CDR2 YSYEKL. This CDR3 spans 15 amino acids. The J segment lost 2 bases and the V segment lost 5 bases, leaving 8 bases of the junction unmatched. CDR3 sequence: CASSAGQGRTYEQYF. The CDR3, as DNA: TGCGCCAGCAGCGCCGGACAGGGACGGACCTACGAGCAGTACTTC.

V is TRBV4-1 and J is TRBJ2-1; D is perhaps TRBD2 (5 bases). V lost 0 bases and J 4 bases, leaving 7 bases between the germline ends. The CDR3 is 14 amino acids. Germline V gene data show CDR1 as MGHRA and CDR2 as YSYEKL. The CDR3 here is CASSQDRGYNEQFF. The CDR3 bases are TGCGCCAGCAGCCAAGATAGAGGGTACAATGAGCAGTTCTTC.

This chain uses TRBV19 with TRBJ1-5; no definite D call. The CDR3 is 14 amino acids. V dropped 7 bases and J dropped 2 bases, with 12 bases sitting between them. From germline, CDR1 is LNHDA and CDR2 SQIVND (reference sequence). CDR3: CASKRARGNQPQHF. The CDR3 DNA is TGTGCCAGTAAGAGGGCCCGCGGCAATCAGCCCCAGCATTTT.

This clone has only one observation. The chain combines TRBV9 with TRBJ1-5; D is uncertain. The CDR3 extends over 18 amino acids. With 0 bases removed from V and 4 bases from J, the gap between germline ends came to 20 bases. Germline-derived CDR1 and CDR2 are SGDLS and YYNGEE. This CDR3 is CASSVETGERAGNQPQHF. The CDR3 coding sequence is TGTGCCAGCAGCGTAGAAACCGGCGAGAGGGCGGGTAATCAGCCCCAGCATTTT.

The CDR3 reads CASSSKGTLGTEAFF. The CDR3 nucleotides are TGTGCCAGCAGCTCCAAAGGGACTCTGGGCACTGAAGCTTTCTTT. V usage is TRBV11-2 and J usage is TRBJ1-1, with D possibly being TRBD1 (5 bases). V lost 4 bases, J lost 4 bases, and 16 bases lay in between. This CDR3 has 15 amino acids. The germline V gene has CDR1 SGHAT and CDR2 FQNNGV.

The genes are TRBV7-2 and TRBJ2-1, with 11 bases aligning to TRBD2. Trimming cost V 6 bases and J 4 bases; bases outside gene matches: 2. Germline V gives CDR1 SGHTA, CDR2 FQGNSA. This CDR3 spans 14 amino acids. The CDR3 DNA sequence: TGTGCCAGCAGTCTAGCGGGGGGTTACAATGAGCAGTTCTTC. Its translation: CASSLAGGYNEQFF.

The V call is TRBV28, the J call TRBJ1-5, with D possibly matching TRBD1 (5 bases). In germline, CDR1 is MDHEN, CDR2 SYDVKM. This CDR3 is built from 15 residues. The germline V and J ends were trimmed by 7 bases and 2 bases, with 15 bases remaining between them. In DNA form, the CDR3 reads TGTGCCAGCACTTGGCAGGGTGAAGGCAATCAGCCCCAGCATTTT. It encodes CASTWQGEGNQPQHF.

The rearrangement joins TRBV7-9 to TRBJ2-7; no clear D. This CDR3 has 11 amino acids. Germline assignment: CDR1 SEHNR and CDR2 FQNEAQ (reference sequence). V was cut by 1 base and J by 6 bases, with 4 bases left in between. The CDR3: CASSLEREQYF. The CDR3 DNA reads as TGTGCCAGCAGCTTAGAGCGCGAGCAGTACTTC.

Details on this clone: One junction end does not reproduce the germline sequence, and a read error may be involved. The chain carries TRBV7-7 and TRBJ2-2, with D possibly matching TRBD1 (6 bases). CDR3 length equals 15 residues. In germline, CDR1 is SSHAT, CDR2 FNYEAQ (reference sequence). CDR3 nucleotide sequence: TGTGCTAGCAGCTCGGGACAAGCCCTAACCGGGGAGCTGTTTTTT. Amino acid sequence: CASSSGQALTGELFF.

In its sample, this clone was seen many times. The chain couples TRBV28 to TRBJ2-7; possible D gene TRBD1, 5 bases. V was clipped by 5 bases and J by 3 bases, with 8 bases between them. The CDR3 contains 12 residues. Germline V gene sequence: CDR1 MDHEN, CDR2 SYDVKM. The CDR3 spells CASSPTDYEQYF. Here the CDR3 DNA reads TGTGCCAGCAGTCCGACAGACTACGAGCAGTACTTC.

The rearrangement joins TRBV7-2 to TRBJ2-7; a possible D gene is TRBD1 (5 bases). The CDR3 length is 12 residues. The V gene's germline CDR1 is SGHTA and CDR2 FQGNSA. V was clipped by 2 bases and J by 6 bases, with 8 bases between them. The CDR3 protein is CASSLNQGEQYF. In nucleotides, the CDR3 is TGTGCCAGCAGCTTAAATCAGGGCGAGCAGTACTTC.

The rearrangement uses TRBV4-1 and TRBJ2-3; D not resolved. The CDR3 consists of 17 residues. CDR1 and CDR2 (germline): MGHRA, YSYEKL. V lost 1 base, J lost 0 bases, and 14 bases lay in between. This CDR3 is CASSQVIPKTSTDTQYF. The CDR3 nucleotides are TGCGCCAGCAGCCAAGTTATCCCGAAGACTAGCACAGATACGCAGTATTTT.

The gene calls are TRBV5-8 and TRBJ2-7; D perhaps matches TRBD1 (5 bases). V was cut by 0 bases and J by 0 bases, with 7 bases left in between. Germline CDR1 SGHTS, CDR2 YDEGEE. The CDR3 is 14 residues long. CDR3 amino acids: CASSLEGNSYEQYF. As DNA, the CDR3 is TGTGCCAGCAGCTTGGAGGGGAACTCCTACGAGCAGTACTTC. Variable domain in full (rest from reference TRBV5-8 and TRBJ2-7): EAGVTQSPTHLIKTRGQQATLRCSPISGHTSVYWYQQALGLGLQFLLWYDEGEERNRGNFPPRFSGRQFPNYSSELNVNALELEDSALYLCASSLEGNSYEQYFGPGTRLTVT.

The V and J genes are TRBV7-2 and TRBJ2-7, with 7 bases identical to TRBD1. This CDR3 is 15 amino acids long. Losses at the gene ends were 6 bases for V and 3 bases for J; bases not matched to a gene: 11. CDR1 and CDR2 (germline): SGHTA, FQGNSA. The CDR3 protein is CASSNNRDRDYEQYF. The CDR3 DNA reads as TGTGCCAGCAGTAATAACCGGGACAGAGACTACGAGCAGTACTTC.

The chain joins TRBV7-9 to TRBJ1-1; 7 positions match TRBD1. Per germline, CDR1 SEHNR and CDR2 FQNEAQ (reference sequence). The trim removed 5 bases at V and 1 base at J, leaving 4 bases unmatched. The CDR3 covers 14 residues. The CDR3 is CASSTGQSNTEAFF. CDR3 sequence (DNA): TGTGCCAGCAGCACGGGACAGTCGAACACTGAAGCTTTCTTT.

This chain links TRBV7-2 with TRBJ1-1; TRBD1 aligns across 9 bases. There are 14 residues in the CDR3. The V gene's germline CDR1 is SGHTA and CDR2 FQGNSA. The V gene end was trimmed by 5 bases and the J gene end by 8 bases; junction bases not matched to a gene: 9. The DNA of the CDR3 is TGTGCCAGCAGCCCCAGTGGGACAGGGACGGAAGCTTTCTTT. The encoded protein is CASSPSGTGTEAFF.